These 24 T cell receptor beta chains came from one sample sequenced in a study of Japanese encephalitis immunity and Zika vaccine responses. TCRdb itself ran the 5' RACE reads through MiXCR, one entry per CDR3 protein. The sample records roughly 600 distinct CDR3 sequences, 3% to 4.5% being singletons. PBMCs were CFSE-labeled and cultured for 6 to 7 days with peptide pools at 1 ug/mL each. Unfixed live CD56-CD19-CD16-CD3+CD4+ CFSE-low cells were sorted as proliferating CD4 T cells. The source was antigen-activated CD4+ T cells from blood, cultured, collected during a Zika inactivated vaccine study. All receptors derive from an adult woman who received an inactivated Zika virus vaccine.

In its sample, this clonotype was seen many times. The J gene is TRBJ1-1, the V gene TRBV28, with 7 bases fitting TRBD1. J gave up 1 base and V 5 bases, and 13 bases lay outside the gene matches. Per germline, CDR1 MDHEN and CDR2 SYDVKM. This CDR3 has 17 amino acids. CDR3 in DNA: TGTGCCAGCAGTGGGGGACAGAGCAGGAGAAAGAACACTGAAGCTTTCTTT. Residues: CASSGGQSRRKNTEAFF.

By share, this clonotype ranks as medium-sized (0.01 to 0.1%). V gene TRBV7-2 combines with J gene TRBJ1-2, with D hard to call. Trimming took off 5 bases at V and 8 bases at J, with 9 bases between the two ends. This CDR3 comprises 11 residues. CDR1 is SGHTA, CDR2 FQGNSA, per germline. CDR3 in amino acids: CASSDVGGYTF. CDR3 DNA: TGTGCCAGCAGCGATGTGGGGGGCTACACCTTC.

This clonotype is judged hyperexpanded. CDR3 in amino acids: CASSQDKGYMNTEAFF. CDR3 nucleotide sequence: TGTGCCAGCAGCCAAGATAAGGGGTACATGAACACTGAAGCTTTCTTT. The V and J genes are TRBV3-1 and TRBJ1-1; TRBD1 is a possible D gene (5 bases). V lost 0 bases to trimming and J lost 0 bases, with 11 bases between them. The CDR3 consists of 16 residues. In germline, CDR1 is LGHDT, CDR2 YNNKEL (reference sequence).

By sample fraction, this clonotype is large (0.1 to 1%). The CDR3 DNA is TGCAGTGGCCAGGGTGGTGGAAACACCATATATTTT. This codes for CSGQGGGNTIYF. The chain joins TRBV20-1 to TRBJ1-3, with D perhaps TRBD1 (5 bases). Looked up from germline, CDR1 is DFQATT and CDR2 is SNEGSKA (reference sequence). The CDR3 consists of 12 residues. Trimming cost V 7 bases and J 3 bases, with 10 bases left between them.

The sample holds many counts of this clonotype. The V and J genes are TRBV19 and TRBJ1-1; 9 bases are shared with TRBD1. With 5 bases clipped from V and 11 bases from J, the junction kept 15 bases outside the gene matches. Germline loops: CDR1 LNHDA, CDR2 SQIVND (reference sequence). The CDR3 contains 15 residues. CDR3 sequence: CASSPSRGGQGMAFF. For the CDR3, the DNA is TGTGCCAGTAGTCCGAGCCGGGGCGGACAGGGGATGGCTTTCTTT.

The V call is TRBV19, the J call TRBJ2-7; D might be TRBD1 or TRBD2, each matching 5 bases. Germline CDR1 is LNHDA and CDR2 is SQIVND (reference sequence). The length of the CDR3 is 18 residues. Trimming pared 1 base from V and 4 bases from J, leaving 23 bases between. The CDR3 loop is CASSIAPTGGPNSYEQYF. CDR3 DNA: TGTGCCAGTAGTATAGCTCCAACAGGAGGTCCTAACTCTTACGAGCAGTACTTC.

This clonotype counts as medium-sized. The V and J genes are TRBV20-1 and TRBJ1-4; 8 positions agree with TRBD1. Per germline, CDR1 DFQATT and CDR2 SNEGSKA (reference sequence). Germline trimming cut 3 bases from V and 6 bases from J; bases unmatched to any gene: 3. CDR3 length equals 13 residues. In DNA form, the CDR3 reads TGCAGTGCTAGCCTGACAGGGGATGAAAAACTGTTTTTT. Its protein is CSASLTGDEKLFF.

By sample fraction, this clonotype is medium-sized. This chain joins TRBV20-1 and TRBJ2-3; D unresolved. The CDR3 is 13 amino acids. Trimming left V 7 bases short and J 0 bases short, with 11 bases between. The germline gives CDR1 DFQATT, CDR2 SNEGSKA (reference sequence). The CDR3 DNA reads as TGCAGTGTGAAGGACCCGAGCACAGATACGCAGTATTTT. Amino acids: CSVKDPSTDTQYF.

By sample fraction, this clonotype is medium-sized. The CDR3 protein is CASSLERRAEKYF. The CDR3 DNA follows: TGCGCCAGCAGCTTGGAACGAAGGGCCGAAAAGTACTTC. This rearrangement joins TRBV5-1 to TRBJ2-4; D uncertain. Trimming removed 0 bases from V and 14 bases from J, with 15 bases in between. Germline V lookup: CDR1 SGHRS, CDR2 YFSETQ. CDR3 length: 13 residues.

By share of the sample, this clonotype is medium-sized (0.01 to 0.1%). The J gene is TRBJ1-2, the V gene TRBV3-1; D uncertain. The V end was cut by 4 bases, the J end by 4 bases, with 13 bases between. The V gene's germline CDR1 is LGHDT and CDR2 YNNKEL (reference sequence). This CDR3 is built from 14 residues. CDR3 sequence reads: CASSPGVVGYGYTF. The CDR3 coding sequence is TGTGCCAGCAGCCCCGGGGTGGTGGGCTATGGCTACACCTTC.

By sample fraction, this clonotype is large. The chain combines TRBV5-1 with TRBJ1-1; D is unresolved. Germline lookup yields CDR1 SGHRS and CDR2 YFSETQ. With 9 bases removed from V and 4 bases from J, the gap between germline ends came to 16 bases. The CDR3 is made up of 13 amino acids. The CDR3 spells CATQVISGTEAFF. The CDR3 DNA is TGCGCCACACAAGTGATTTCCGGCACTGAAGCTTTCTTT.

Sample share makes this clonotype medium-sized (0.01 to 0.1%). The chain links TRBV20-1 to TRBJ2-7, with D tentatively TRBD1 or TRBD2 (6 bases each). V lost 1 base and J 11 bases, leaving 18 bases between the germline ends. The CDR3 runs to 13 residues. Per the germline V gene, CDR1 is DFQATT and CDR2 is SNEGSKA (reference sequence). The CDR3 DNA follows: TGCAGTGCTAGAGTGGGGGCTCGGGTAGCGGAGTACTTC. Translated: CSARVGARVAEYF.

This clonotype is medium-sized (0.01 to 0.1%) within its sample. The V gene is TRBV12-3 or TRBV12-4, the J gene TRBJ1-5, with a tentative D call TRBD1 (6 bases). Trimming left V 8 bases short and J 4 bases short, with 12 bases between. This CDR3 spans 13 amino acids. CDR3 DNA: TGTGCCAGCCGGGGCCAGGGGAATCAGCCCCAGCATTTT. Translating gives CASRGQGNQPQHF.

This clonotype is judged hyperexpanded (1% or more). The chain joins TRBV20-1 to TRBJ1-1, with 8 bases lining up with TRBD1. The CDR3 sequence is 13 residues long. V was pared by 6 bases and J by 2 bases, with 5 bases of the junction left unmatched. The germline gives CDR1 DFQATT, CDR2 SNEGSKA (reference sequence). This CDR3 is CSARQGANTEAFF. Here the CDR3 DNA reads TGCAGTGCCCGTCAGGGGGCTAACACTGAAGCTTTCTTT.

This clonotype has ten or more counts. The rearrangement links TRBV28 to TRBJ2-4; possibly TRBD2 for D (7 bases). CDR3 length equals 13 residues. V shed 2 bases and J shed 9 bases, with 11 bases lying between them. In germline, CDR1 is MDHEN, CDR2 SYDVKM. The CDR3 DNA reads TGTGCCAGCAGTTTACGGGGGGCGGGCATTCAGTACTTC. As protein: CASSLRGAGIQYF.

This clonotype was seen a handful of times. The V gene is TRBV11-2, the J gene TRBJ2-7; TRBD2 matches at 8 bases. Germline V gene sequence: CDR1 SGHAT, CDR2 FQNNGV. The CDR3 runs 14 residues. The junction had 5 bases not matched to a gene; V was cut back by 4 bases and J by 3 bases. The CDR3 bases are TGTGCCAGCAGCTCAAGCGGGAGTGGCTACGAGCAGTACTTC. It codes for CASSSSGSGYEQYF.

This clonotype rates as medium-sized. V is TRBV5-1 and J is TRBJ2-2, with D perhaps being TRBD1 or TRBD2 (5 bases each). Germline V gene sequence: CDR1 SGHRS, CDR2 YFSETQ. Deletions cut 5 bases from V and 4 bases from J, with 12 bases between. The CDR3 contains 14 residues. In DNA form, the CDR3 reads TGCGCCAGCAGTTCGAATGGGGGCACCGGGGAGCTGTTTTTT. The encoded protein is CASSSNGGTGELFF.

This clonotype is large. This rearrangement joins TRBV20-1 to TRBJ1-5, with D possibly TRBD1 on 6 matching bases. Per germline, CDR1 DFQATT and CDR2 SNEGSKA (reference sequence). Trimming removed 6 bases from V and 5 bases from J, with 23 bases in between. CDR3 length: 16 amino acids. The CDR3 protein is CSAALPYGTKDQPQHF. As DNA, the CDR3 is TGCAGTGCGGCCCTTCCGTACGGGACAAAGGATCAGCCCCAGCATTTT.

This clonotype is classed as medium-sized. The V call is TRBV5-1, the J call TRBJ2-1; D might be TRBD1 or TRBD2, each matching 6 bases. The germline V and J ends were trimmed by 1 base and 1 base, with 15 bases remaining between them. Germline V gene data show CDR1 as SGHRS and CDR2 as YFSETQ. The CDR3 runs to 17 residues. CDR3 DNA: TGCGCCAGCAGCTTGAGGGGGGCCACTACTTCCTACAATGAGCAGTTCTTC. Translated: CASSLRGATTSYNEQFF.

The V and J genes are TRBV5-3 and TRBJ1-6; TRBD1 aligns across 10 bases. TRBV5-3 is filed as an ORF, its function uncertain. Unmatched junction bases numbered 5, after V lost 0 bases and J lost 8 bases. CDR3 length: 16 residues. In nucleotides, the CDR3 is TGTGCCAGAAGCTTGGATTGGACAGGGGGGTATTCACCCCTCCACTTT. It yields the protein CARSLDWTGGYSPLHF.

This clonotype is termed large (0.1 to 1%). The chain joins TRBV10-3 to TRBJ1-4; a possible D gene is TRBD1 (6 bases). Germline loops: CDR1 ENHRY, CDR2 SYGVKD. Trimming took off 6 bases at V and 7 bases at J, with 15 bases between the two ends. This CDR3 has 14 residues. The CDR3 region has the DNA TGTGCCATCAGCCAACCGGGGGCAACTGAAAAACTGTTTTTT. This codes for CAISQPGATEKLFF.

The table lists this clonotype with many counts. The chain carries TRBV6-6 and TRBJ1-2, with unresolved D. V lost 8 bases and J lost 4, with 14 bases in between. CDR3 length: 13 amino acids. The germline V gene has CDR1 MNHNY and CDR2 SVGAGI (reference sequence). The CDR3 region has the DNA TGTGCCAGCTACCTTCCCCCTACCTATGGCTACACCTTC. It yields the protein CASYLPPTYGYTF.

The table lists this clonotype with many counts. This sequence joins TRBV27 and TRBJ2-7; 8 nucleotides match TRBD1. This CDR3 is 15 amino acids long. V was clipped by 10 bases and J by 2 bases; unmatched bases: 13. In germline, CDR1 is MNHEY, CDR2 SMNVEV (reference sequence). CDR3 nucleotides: TGTGCCACCCAGATTAAGACAGGGGAGACCTACGAGCAGTACTTC. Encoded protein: CATQIKTGETYEQYF.

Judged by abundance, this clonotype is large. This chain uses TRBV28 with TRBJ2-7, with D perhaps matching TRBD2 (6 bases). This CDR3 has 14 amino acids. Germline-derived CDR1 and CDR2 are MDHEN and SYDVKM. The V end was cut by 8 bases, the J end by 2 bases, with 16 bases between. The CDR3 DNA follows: TGTGCCAGCTCAAACCGACTAGTCCCCTACGAGCAGTACTTC. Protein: CASSNRLVPYEQYF.